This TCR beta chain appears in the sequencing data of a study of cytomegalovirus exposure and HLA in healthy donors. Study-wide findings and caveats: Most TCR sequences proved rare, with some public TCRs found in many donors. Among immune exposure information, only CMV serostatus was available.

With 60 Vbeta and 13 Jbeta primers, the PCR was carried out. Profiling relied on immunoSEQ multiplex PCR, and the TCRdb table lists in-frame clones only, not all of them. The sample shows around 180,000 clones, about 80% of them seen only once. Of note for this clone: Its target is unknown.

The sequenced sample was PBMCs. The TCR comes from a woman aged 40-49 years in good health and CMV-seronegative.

The CDR3 loop reads CASSPSPEVNEQFF. The CDR3, as DNA: TGTGCCAGCTCACCCTCCCCGGAGGTCAATGAGCAGTTCTTC. J is TRBJ2-1 and V is TRBV18; tentatively, D is TRBD2 (5 bases). Trimming left V 3 bases short and J 6 bases short, with 12 bases between. This CDR3 spans 14 amino acids. The germline V gene has CDR1 KGHSH and CDR2 LQKENI.